This section outlines one TCR beta chain sequence together with its context. The CDR3 length is 13 residues. Trimming pared 2 bases from V and 7 bases from J, leaving 8 bases between. Looked up from germline, CDR1 is MNHEY and CDR2 is SVGAGI. The sample originates from a study of OX40 agonist ivuxolimab in advanced cancers. Study as a whole: Dose-escalation subjects each had hepatocellular carcinoma, melanoma, renal cell or head and neck cancer. A male proportion of just over 80% was recorded, with mean age approximately 64 years and range 23 to 79.

Profiling relied on immunoSEQ multiplex PCR, and the TCRdb table lists in-frame clones only, not all of them. Seen here are approximately 69,000 clones, more than 85% observed once, and the top ten hold just under 0.3%. The sequence came from an adult with an advanced solid tumor such as melanoma, head and neck, liver or kidney cancer. This chain links TRBV6-5 with TRBJ1-4; no clear D gene. This material consisted of CD4+ or CD8+ T cells sorted from blood, taken in a trial of the OX40 agonist ivuxolimab. The CDR3 sequence is CASSYANGEKLFF. For the CDR3, the DNA is TGTGCCAGCAGTTACGCGAATGGTGAAAAACTGTTTTTT.